This T cell receptor beta chain was documented in a study of T-cell memory formation after mild COVID-19. MiXCR, run by TCRdb on the 5' RACE reads, gives a single entry per CDR3 protein. The sample comprises 450,000 to 650,000 distinct CDR3 sequences, under 20% of which are singletons, and about 12% rests with the top ten. Study-wide findings and caveats: CD4/CD8 balance characterized clones contracting day 15 to 85, and CD4+ skew characterized later expanders. Whether second-wave clones peaking at day 37 were SARS-CoV-2 specific went unconfirmed. Memory cells collected pre-infection included some clones that later responded, suggesting cross-reactive memory joined. Clones which contracted sat mainly in CM and EM if CD4+, and in EMRA if CD8+.

Concerning this clonotype itself: Its target is unknown.

The length of the CDR3 is 12 residues. Trimming left V 6 bases short and J 8 bases short, with 11 bases between. The sequence was collected from an adult woman who had mild COVID-19 (a few samples of this study predate the infection). Cell type and time point are not known. Sequences were obtained from PBMCs or a T cell subset sorted from them (not recorded which). This chain joins TRBV12-3 or TRBV12-4 and TRBJ2-1; D gene unclear. The CDR3: CASRGAKDEQFF. CDR3 nucleotide sequence: TGTGCCAGCAGGGGCGCTAAGGATGAGCAGTTCTTC.